A single sample gave rise to the 31 T cell receptor beta chains below, sequenced in a study of blood T cell repertoires in COVID-19 (dated by TCRdb to the early 2020s). Receptor libraries were prepared by the immunoSEQ multiplex PCR assay. TCRdb took over this immuneACCESS table, retaining in-frame rearrangements with V and J assigned. Such tables are incomplete; in checked studies, under half of the missing clones stem from an unresolved V gene, and the remainder is unexplained. This sample holds some 140,000 clones; around 83% were observed only once. Around 10% of the sample comes from the top ten. The sample taken for sequencing was peripheral blood. These receptors all stem from a woman aged 55-69 years with COVID-19, enrolled during active disease.

The chain joins TRBV18 to TRBJ1-2; 8 bases agree with TRBD1. The trim removed 4 bases at V and 3 bases at J, leaving 4 bases unmatched. This CDR3 comprises 14 residues. Per germline, CDR1 KGHSH and CDR2 LQKENI. The CDR3 loop is CASSLLDRDYGYTF. CDR3 sequence (DNA): TGTGCCAGCTCACTCCTGGACAGGGACTATGGCTACACCTTC.

J is TRBJ1-1 and V is TRBV10-3, with 9 bases aligning to TRBD1. CDR1 and CDR2 (germline): ENHRY, SYGVKD. With 10 bases clipped from V and 11 bases from J, the junction kept 14 bases outside the gene matches. CDR3 size: 13 residues. The CDR3 region is CATTSGQGLWAFF. The CDR3 DNA reads as TGTGCCACCACGAGTGGACAGGGGTTATGGGCTTTCTTT.

V is TRBV10-3 and J is TRBJ1-3, with D tentatively TRBD1 (6 bases). Germline CDR1 reads ENHRY; CDR2 reads SYGVKD. The CDR3 has 14 amino acids. V was clipped by 8 bases and J by 0 bases, with 11 bases between them. Here the CDR3 reads CAIQGTSSGNTIYF. In nucleotides, the CDR3 is TGTGCCATCCAGGGGACAAGCTCTGGAAACACCATATATTTT.

The V and J genes are TRBV12-3 or TRBV12-4 and TRBJ2-3; a weak D match, TRBD1 (5 bases). The CDR3 runs to 13 residues. V shed 3 bases and J shed 3 bases, with 7 bases lying between them. The CDR3 loop is CASSFGQTDTQYF. CDR3 in DNA: TGTGCCAGCAGTTTCGGACAAACAGATACGCAGTATTTT.

As DNA, the CDR3 is TGTGCCAGCTCTCTACAGGGCAATGGCTACACCTTC. Amino acids: CASSLQGNGYTF. The rearrangement links TRBV18 to TRBJ1-2; D is possibly TRBD1 (6 bases). This CDR3 is built from 12 residues. Trimming removed 6 bases at V and 6 bases at J, with 11 bases between. Germline V gives CDR1 KGHSH, CDR2 LQKENI.

To note about this clone: Distinct nucleotide sequences in the sample also encode this CDR3. The V gene is TRBV5-1, the J gene TRBJ1-1; 9 nucleotides match TRBD1. The J segment lost 3 bases and the V segment lost 3 bases, leaving 3 bases of the junction unmatched. CDR1 and CDR2 from the germline V gene are SGHRS and YFSETQ. This CDR3 is 14 amino acids long. The CDR3: CASSSGQGYTEAFF. The CDR3 DNA sequence: TGCGCCAGCAGCTCCGGACAGGGGTACACTGAAGCTTTCTTT.

This chain links TRBV29-1 with TRBJ2-2; 7 bases match TRBD1. This CDR3 contains 13 residues. J gave up 8 bases and V 7 bases, and 10 bases lay outside the gene matches. Germline-derived CDR1 and CDR2 are SQVTM and ANQGSEA. The CDR3 DNA reads TGCAGCGGGGGACAGACCCCAGGGGGGGAGCTGTTTTTT. Amino acids: CSGGQTPGGELFF.

The J gene is TRBJ1-2, the V gene TRBV5-5; D is undetermined. The V gene lost 0 bases and the J gene lost 6 bases, with 12 bases spanning the gap. Germline V gives CDR1 SGHKS, CDR2 YYEKEE (reference sequence). The CDR3 is 14 amino acids. CDR3 nucleotide sequence: TGTGCCAGCAGCTTGGCCTTGAGGGCGGATGGCTACACCTTC. Translation: CASSLALRADGYTF.

There are a few counts of this clone. The chain couples TRBV5-1 to TRBJ2-3; 11 nucleotides match TRBD2. From germline, CDR1 is SGHRS and CDR2 YFSETQ. CDR3 length equals 15 residues. J lost 8 bases, V lost 4 bases, and 9 bases had no gene match. The CDR3: CASSPLAGGDGTQYF. The DNA for the CDR3 is TGCGCCAGCAGCCCTCTAGCGGGAGGAGACGGTACGCAGTATTTT.

The chain uses TRBV5-1 and TRBJ1-1, with a tentative D call TRBD1 (6 bases). The CDR3 covers 15 residues. Per germline, CDR1 SGHRS and CDR2 YFSETQ. V dropped 0 bases and J dropped 2 bases, with 11 bases sitting between them. The CDR3 protein is CASSLDRTANTEAFF. The CDR3 nucleotides read TGCGCCAGCAGCTTGGATAGGACAGCTAACACTGAAGCTTTCTTT.

The V and J genes are TRBV5-8 and TRBJ2-6; TRBD2 might be the D (5 bases). V was clipped by 0 bases and J by 2 bases, with 12 bases between them. CDR1 is SGHTS, CDR2 YDEGEE, per germline. The CDR3 contains 17 residues. This CDR3 is CASSLVRESAGANVLTF. CDR3 sequence (DNA): TGTGCCAGCAGCTTGGTTAGGGAGTCAGCTGGGGCCAACGTCCTGACTTTC.

The chain links TRBV12-5 to TRBJ1-5; possibly TRBD1 for D (5 bases). There are 13 residues in the CDR3. From germline, CDR1 is LGHNT and CDR2 FRNRAP. Trimming removed 2 bases at V and 7 bases at J, with 9 bases between. CDR3: CASGLLQAQPQHF. The CDR3 coding sequence is TGTGCTAGTGGTTTGCTACAGGCACAGCCCCAGCATTTT.

The count of this clone is one. The V and J genes are TRBV6-4 and TRBJ1-6; TRBD1 is a possible D gene (5 bases). This CDR3 has 13 residues. V lost 5 bases to trimming and J lost 10 bases, with 12 bases between them. The germline CDR1 and CDR2 sequences are MRHNA and SNTAGT. DNA of the CDR3: TGTGCCAGCAGTATCCAGGGTGGGTCACCCCTCCACTTT. Amino acid sequence: CASSIQGGSPLHF.

This clone was observed a few times. Other DNA sequences of this sample code for an identical CDR3. The genes are TRBV2 and TRBJ1-5; TRBD1 matches 9 bases. This CDR3 region has 15 residues. CDR1 and CDR2 from the germline V gene are SNHLY and FYNNEI. V was clipped by 4 bases and J by 4 bases; unmatched bases: 5. CDR3 amino acids: CASSASGQGNQPQHF. The CDR3 coding sequence is TGTGCCAGCAGTGCCTCGGGACAGGGTAATCAGCCCCAGCATTTT.

The chain uses TRBV7-9 and TRBJ2-3, with a possible D match to TRBD2 (6 bases). Trimming cost V 4 bases and J 1 base, with 15 bases left between them. Looked up from germline, CDR1 is SEHNR and CDR2 is FQNEAQ (reference sequence). The CDR3 consists of 16 residues. The CDR3 DNA reads TGTGCCAGCAGCTCCACAACTAGCTATGGCACAGATACGCAGTATTTT. Amino acid sequence: CASSSTTSYGTDTQYF.

The chain has TRBV3-1 (or the pseudogene TRBV3-2) and TRBJ1-1; 10 bases line up with TRBD1. The CDR3 contains 14 residues. Germline V gives CDR1 LGHDT, CDR2 YNNKEL (reference sequence). V was pared by 9 bases and J by 5 bases, with 9 bases of the junction left unmatched. DNA of the CDR3: TGTGCCAGTTGCGGACAGGGGGGAGTTACTGAAGCTTTCTTT. Amino acid sequence: CASCGQGGVTEAFF.

The CDR3 sequence: CATSRSLVGLTPETQYF. DNA of the CDR3: TGTGCCACCAGCAGATCCTTAGTGGGCCTAACCCCAGAGACCCAGTACTTC. This rearrangement joins TRBV15 to TRBJ2-5; the D is unclear. The ends were cut back, 2 bases at V and 4 bases at J, with 20 bases in the middle. The germline gives CDR1 LNHNV, CDR2 YYDKDF (reference sequence). This CDR3 is built from 17 residues.

V usage is TRBV3-1 (or the pseudogene TRBV3-2) and J usage is TRBJ1-1, with D tentatively TRBD1 (5 bases). The CDR3 loop spans 15 amino acids. Germline lookup yields CDR1 LGHDT and CDR2 YNNKEL (reference sequence). The ends were cut back, 1 base at V and 5 bases at J, with 14 bases in the middle. The CDR3 DNA reads TGTGCCAGCAGCCAAGCTCGGACAACGAATACTGAAGCTTTCTTT. This gives the protein CASSQARTTNTEAFF.

The rearrangement joins TRBV13 to TRBJ1-2; 8 positions agree with TRBD1. CDR1 and CDR2 (germline): PRHDT, FYEKMQ (reference sequence). CDR3 length: 13 amino acids. J lost 4 bases, V lost 5 bases, and 3 bases had no gene match. The CDR3 spells CASSRQGTYGYTF. CDR3 nucleotide sequence: TGTGCCAGCAGCAGACAGGGGACCTATGGCTACACCTTC.

The rearrangement links TRBV2 to TRBJ1-5; possible D gene TRBD1, 6 bases. The CDR3 has 14 amino acids. Between the trimmed V and J ends, which lost 5 bases and 4 bases, there was a span of 12 bases. Germline lookup yields CDR1 SNHLY and CDR2 FYNNEI. Here the CDR3 reads CASSLQGWNQPQHF. DNA of the CDR3: TGTGCCAGCAGTTTACAGGGATGGAATCAGCCCCAGCATTTT.

The V gene is TRBV9, the J gene TRBJ1-6, with TRBD1 as a possible D gene (6 bases). The CDR3 runs to 19 residues. Per germline, CDR1 SGDLS and CDR2 YYNGEE. The V end lost 0 bases, the J end lost 2 bases, and 18 bases lay between the germline ends. CDR3: CASSVAPGRGPTYNSPLHF. CDR3 DNA sequence: TGTGCCAGCAGCGTAGCTCCAGGCAGGGGACCCACCTATAATTCACCCCTCCACTTT.

The chain combines TRBV5-8 with TRBJ1-2; D may be TRBD1 (5 bases). V lost 4 bases, J lost 1 base, and 17 bases lay in between. Germline-derived CDR1 and CDR2 are SGHTS and YDEGEE. The CDR3 totals 16 residues. The CDR3 DNA sequence: TGTGCCAGCAGCCGGACCGCGCAGGGCCTTAACTATGGCTACACCTTC. Translated: CASSRTAQGLNYGYTF.

The chain carries TRBV7-9 and TRBJ2-1; 12 nucleotides align to TRBD2. The ends lost 5 bases at V and 10 bases at J; junction bases unmatched: 12. Germline values: CDR1 SEHNR, CDR2 FQNEAQ (reference sequence). This CDR3 contains 16 residues. The CDR3 sequence: CASSDSASGGAREQFF. The CDR3, as DNA: TGTGCCAGCAGCGATTCAGCTAGCGGGGGGGCCAGGGAGCAGTTCTTC.

This chain joins TRBV24-1 and TRBJ2-3; D remains ambiguous. Germline lookup yields CDR1 KGHDR and CDR2 SFDVKD. Between the trimmed V and J ends, which lost 3 bases and 0 bases, there was a span of 3 bases. This CDR3 is built from 13 residues. CDR3 in amino acids: CATSDTSTDTQYF. The CDR3 nucleotides read TGTGCCACCAGTGATACTAGCACAGATACGCAGTATTTT.

The chain joins TRBV18 to TRBJ1-5; D not resolved. V lost 2 bases to trimming and J lost 6 bases, with 11 bases between them. This CDR3 is 14 amino acids long. Per germline, CDR1 KGHSH and CDR2 LQKENI. This CDR3 is CASSPKAGSQPQHF. Written as DNA, the CDR3 is TGTGCCAGCTCACCAAAGGCAGGTAGTCAGCCCCAGCATTTT.

This chain connects TRBV5-6 to TRBJ1-2; maybe TRBD1 (6 bases). This CDR3 contains 14 residues. Germline-derived CDR1 and CDR2 are SGHDT and YYEEEE. Trimming left V 4 bases short and J 2 bases short, with 12 bases between. The CDR3 nucleotides are TGTGCCAGCAGCCCGGATGGACAGAACTATGGCTACACCTTC. Protein sequence: CASSPDGQNYGYTF.

The rearrangement links TRBV5-4 to TRBJ2-3; D perhaps matches TRBD1 (5 bases). Germline CDR1 and CDR2: SGHNT and YYREEE (reference sequence). V shed 3 bases and J shed 5 bases, with 7 bases lying between them. The CDR3 is made up of 12 amino acids. The CDR3 coding sequence is TGTGCCAGCAGCTCCGACAGAGATACGCAGTATTTT. This gives the protein CASSSDRDTQYF. Looking up the rest from reference TRBV5-4 and TRBJ2-3 gives the full variable domain: ETGVTQSPTHLIKTRGQQVTLRCSSQSGHNTVSWYQQALGQGPQFIFQYYREEENGRGNFPPRFSGLQFPNYSSELNVNALELDDSALYLCASSSDRDTQYFGPGTRLTVL.

This chain links TRBV11-1 with TRBJ2-1; D gene ambiguous. V was shortened by 0 bases and J by 5 bases, with 11 bases between the two germline ends. The CDR3 has 15 amino acids. Germline CDR1 SGHAT, CDR2 FQDESV (reference sequence). In nucleotides, the CDR3 is TGTGCCAGCAGCTTAGCGGGTCGGGTGAACAATGAGCAGTTCTTC. Protein product: CASSLAGRVNNEQFF.

This chain uses TRBV27 with TRBJ2-1, with 10 bases aligning to TRBD2. The junction had 11 bases not matched to a gene; V was cut back by 3 bases and J by 6 bases. Germline V gives CDR1 MNHEY, CDR2 SMNVEV (reference sequence). The CDR3 is 17 residues long. CDR3 residues: CASSFSITSGKSNEQFF. The DNA of the CDR3 is TGTGCCAGCAGTTTTTCTATTACTAGCGGGAAGTCCAATGAGCAGTTCTTC.

The chain uses TRBV3-1 (or the pseudogene TRBV3-2) and TRBJ1-2; D gene ambiguous. Trimming took off 3 bases at V and 3 bases at J, with 8 bases between the two ends. This CDR3 region has 13 residues. CDR1 is LGHDT and CDR2 is YNNKEL in the germline V gene (reference sequence). This CDR3 reads CASSQNEDYGYTF. CDR3 in DNA: TGTGCCAGCAGCCAGAACGAGGACTATGGCTACACCTTC.

V and J are TRBV3-1 (or the pseudogene TRBV3-2) and TRBJ2-5; 8 bases fit TRBD1. After removal of 2 bases from V and 5 bases from J, the junction contained 10 bases not matched to a gene. This CDR3 spans 16 amino acids. Germline CDR1 reads LGHDT; CDR2 reads YNNKEL (reference sequence). CDR3 sequence: CASSQLYRGAGETQYF. The DNA of the CDR3 is TGTGCCAGCAGCCAACTTTACAGGGGGGCAGGGGAGACCCAGTACTTC.